Listed below are T cell receptor beta chains from one sample, sequenced in a study of radiation and T cells in renal cell carcinoma. Profiling relied on immunoSEQ multiplex PCR, and the TCRdb table lists in-frame clones only, not all of them. This sample has about 140,000 clones, with over 80% found just once. The source material was blood, sampled from a patient whose treatment included radiotherapy and nephrectomy. The receptors originated from a woman in her forties or fifties with renal cell carcinoma. Both conserved end residues are part of each CDR3. A D gene is named only where the DNA matches it firmly. Size is omitted from some rows. Given values are once, few, many or a class for expanded clones.

v_call	j_call	d_call	clone_size	cdr3_nt	cdr3_aa
TRBV2	TRBJ2-2	TRBD1	.	TGTGCCAGCAGTTGGGACAGGCACACCGGGGAGCTGTTTTTT	CASSWDRHTGELFF
TRBV2	TRBJ2-7	.	.	TGTGCCAGCAGTGTTGGCTCTCTGGGACAGTACTTC	CASSVGSLGQYF
TRBV7-9	TRBJ2-1	.	.	TGTGCCAGCAGCCAACTGATGACGAGGGTCAATGAGCAGTTCTTC	CASSQLMTRVNEQFF
TRBV2	TRBJ1-1	.	.	TGTGCCAGCAGTGAAGAAGTGGTTGCGACTGAAGCTTTCTTT	CASSEEVVATEAFF
TRBV6-1	TRBJ2-7	.	.	TGTGCCAGTAGGAAGCCGGGGGTTTACGAGCAGTACTTC	CASRKPGVYEQYF
TRBV10-1	TRBJ2-2	.	.	TGCGCCAGCAGAGAAAGACAGGCCAACGGGGAGCTGTTTTTT	CASRERQANGELFF
TRBV29-1	TRBJ1-2	.	.	TGCAGCGTAGGGGGGACCGCCTCTAACTATGGCTACACCTTC	CSVGGTASNYGYTF
TRBV28	TRBJ2-3	TRBD2	.	TGTGCCAGCAGGAAACTAGCGGGAGGCACAGATACGCAGTATTTT	CASRKLAGGTDTQYF
TRBV5-1	TRBJ2-3	.	.	TGCGCCAGCAGCTTGCAGGGAGAGGGCACAGATACGCAGTATTTT	CASSLQGEGTDTQYF
TRBV9	TRBJ2-5	TRBD2	.	TGTGCCAGCAGCGTAGGCGGGGCTAGCGGGGGCCAAGAGACCCAGTACTTC	CASSVGGASGGQETQYF
TRBV6-5	TRBJ2-7	TRBD1	.	TGTGCCAGCAGTTACTACCGGGACAGGGGTGGCGAGCAGTACTTC	CASSYYRDRGGEQYF
TRBV19	TRBJ1-1	.	.	TGTGCCAGTAGGCCGGACACTGGTCCCTTAGGCACTGAAGCTTTCTTT	CASRPDTGPLGTEAFF
TRBV27	TRBJ2-2	.	.	TGTGCCAGCAGTTTTGGTTGGCAGTCGAACACCGGGGAGCTGTTTTTT	CASSFGWQSNTGELFF
TRBV9	TRBJ2-2	TRBD1	few	TGTGCCAGCAGCACGAGTTACAGGGGGCGGAACACCGGGGAGCTGTTTTTT	CASSTSYRGRNTGELFF
TRBV7-2	TRBJ2-3	.	.	TGTGCCAGCAGCTTAAGACATTCGGGACTCAACGACCGAGATACGCAGTATTTT	CASSLRHSGLNDRDTQYF
TRBV7-2	TRBJ1-3	.	.	TGTGCCAGCAGCTCGGACGTACTCTCTGGAAACACCATATATTTT	CASSSDVLSGNTIYF
TRBV4-3	TRBJ1-6	.	.	TGCGCCAGCAGCCAAGGGATTCCAGGCTTCTCACCCCTCCACTTT	CASSQGIPGFSPLHF
TRBV2	TRBJ1-5	.	.	TGTGCCAGCGGGCTGAGCGGCAATCAGCCCCAGCATTTT	CASGLSGNQPQHF
TRBV10-2	TRBJ2-2	.	.	TGCGCCAGCAGTCTCGGGACGTTCGGGGAGCTGTTTTTT	CASSLGTFGELFF
TRBV28	TRBJ1-5	TRBD1	.	TGTGCCAGCAGTCGAGACAGGGATGTCGACCAGCCCCAGCATTTT	CASSRDRDVDQPQHF
TRBV6-4	TRBJ2-4	.	few	TGTGCCAGCAGTGACTCGGCGGGAAAAAACATTCAGTACTTC	CASSDSAGKNIQYF
TRBV5-5	TRBJ1-2	.	once	TGTGCCAGCAGCCCGCGAAGGGCAGTTATCGCTGGCTACACCTTC	CASSPRRAVIAGYTF
TRBV7-9	TRBJ1-1	.	.	TGTGCCAGCAATGAAGGGGGTGGGACTGAAGCTTTCTTT	CASNEGGGTEAFF
TRBV29-1	TRBJ2-4	.	once	TGCAGCGTCGTTAAAAACATTCAGTACTTC	CSVVKNIQYF
TRBV5-1	TRBJ2-7	TRBD2	.	TGCGCCAGCAGCTTGGCTAGCGGGAGGCCCTACGAGCAGTACTTC	CASSLASGRPYEQYF
TRBV14	TRBJ2-7	TRBD2	.	TGTGCCAGCACCTCAGGACTAGCGGACGAGCAGTACTTC	CASTSGLADEQYF
TRBV6-5	TRBJ1-1	TRBD1	.	TGTGCCAGCAGGACAGGGACCATGAACACTGAAGCTTTCTTT	CASRTGTMNTEAFF
TRBV7-2	TRBJ2-7	.	.	TGTGCCAGCAGCCTTGATGGCGAGCAGTACTTC	CASSLDGEQYF
TRBV19	TRBJ1-2	TRBD1	.	TGTGCCAGTAGCAGGACAGGGGACTATGGCTACACCTTC	CASSRTGDYGYTF
TRBV5-1	TRBJ2-2	TRBD2	.	TGCGCCAGCAGCTTGGCCCTGGTAGCGGGGGGCCCAACCGGGGAGCTGTTTTTT	CASSLALVAGGPTGELFF
TRBV2	TRBJ1-2	.	once	TGTGCCAGCAGTGCGGCCCCTGCCGCCAACTATGGCTACACCTTC	CASSAAPAANYGYTF
TRBV30	TRBJ1-1	TRBD1	.	TGTGCCTGGAGTGGCGGACAGGGGACTGAAGCTTTCTTT	CAWSGGQGTEAFF
TRBV30	TRBJ1-6	TRBD1	.	TGTGCCTGGAGTGTAGGGACAGGCAATTCACCCCTCCACTTT	CAWSVGTGNSPLHF
TRBV7-3	TRBJ2-1	.	.	TGTGCCAGCAGCATGACTAGTGGTCAAGAGCAGTTCTTC	CASSMTSGQEQFF
TRBV5-6	TRBJ1-2	TRBD1	.	TGTGCCAGCAGCCCGATAGACAGGGTCTATGGCTACACCTTC	CASSPIDRVYGYTF
TRBV19	TRBJ2-1	TRBD2	.	TGTGCCAGTAGTATAGTAGATAGCGGGAGGGCCGTGGTGATTGAGCAGTTCTTC	CASSIVDSGRAVVIEQFF
TRBV29-1	TRBJ2-7	TRBD2	.	TGCAGCGCCCGGGGGGGGCCGTTCTACGAGCAGTACTTC	CSARGGPFYEQYF
TRBV30	TRBJ2-5	TRBD2	.	TGTGCCTGGAGGTCTAGCGGGGAACGGGCCCAGTACTTC	CAWRSSGERAQYF
TRBV19	TRBJ1-4	.	.	TGTGCCACTGTGGGCTTAGGGAATGAAAAACTGTTTTTT	CATVGLGNEKLFF
TRBV4-1	TRBJ2-1	.	.	TGCGCCAGCAGCCAAGATTTCCGGGGGGCGCGTGATGAGCAGTTCTTC	CASSQDFRGARDEQFF
TRBV5-1	TRBJ2-3	.	.	TGCGCCAGCAGCGGGACGTCTCCAGATACGCAGTATTTT	CASSGTSPDTQYF
TRBV28	TRBJ1-4	.	.	TGTGCCAGCAGTGCGCCGGGGAACAAGGAACTGTTTTTT	CASSAPGNKELFF
TRBV15	TRBJ1-2	.	.	TGTGCCACCAGCAGAGCGGGGGACCGCCGCAGCTATGGCTACACCTTC	CATSRAGDRRSYGYTF
TRBV7-8	TRBJ1-1	TRBD1	.	TGTGCCAGCAGCTTAGCAGGGACAGGGGTGAACACTGAAGCTTTCTTT	CASSLAGTGVNTEAFF
TRBV29-1	TRBJ2-7	TRBD2	.	TGCAGCGTTGTACTACTGGGGACTAGCGGGAGTCTCTACGAGCAGTACTTC	CSVVLLGTSGSLYEQYF
TRBV6-4	TRBJ2-2	TRBD1	.	TGTGCCAGCAGTCCCCGGACAGGGACCACCGGGGAGCTGTTTTTT	CASSPRTGTTGELFF
TRBV29-1	TRBJ2-1	TRBD2	.	TGCAGCGTTGCTAACCGGACTAGCGTCGCCCCCAATGAGCAGTTCTTC	CSVANRTSVAPNEQFF